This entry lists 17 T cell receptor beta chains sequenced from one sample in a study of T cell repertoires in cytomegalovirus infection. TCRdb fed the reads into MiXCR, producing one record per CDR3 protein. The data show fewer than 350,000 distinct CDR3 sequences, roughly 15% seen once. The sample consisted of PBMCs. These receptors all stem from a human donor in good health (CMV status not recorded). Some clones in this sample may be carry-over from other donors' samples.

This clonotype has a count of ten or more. The DNA for the CDR3 is TGCGCCAGCAGCCAGGGACAGGGTTTGGAGACCCAGTACTTC. Its protein is CASSQGQGLETQYF. The rearrangement links TRBV4-1 to TRBJ2-5, with 9 nucleotides matching TRBD1. V lost 3 bases, J lost 5 bases, and 4 bases stayed unmatched. Germline CDR1 and CDR2: MGHRA and YSYEKL. The CDR3 consists of 14 residues.

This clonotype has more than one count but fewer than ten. The CDR3, as DNA: TGTGCCAGCAGTTTACTCTCGGTAATGGAGACCCAGTACTTC. Translated: CASSLLSVMETQYF. The V gene is TRBV12-3 or TRBV12-4, the J gene TRBJ2-5; D is unresolved. Trimming pared 2 bases from V and 5 bases from J, leaving 12 bases between. The CDR3 runs to 14 residues.

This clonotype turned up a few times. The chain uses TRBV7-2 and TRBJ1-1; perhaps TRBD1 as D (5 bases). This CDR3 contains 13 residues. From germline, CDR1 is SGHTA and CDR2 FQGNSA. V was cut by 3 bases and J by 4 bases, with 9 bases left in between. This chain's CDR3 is CASSLGEGTEAFF. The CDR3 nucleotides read TGTGCCAGCAGCTTGGGGGAGGGCACTGAAGCTTTCTTT.

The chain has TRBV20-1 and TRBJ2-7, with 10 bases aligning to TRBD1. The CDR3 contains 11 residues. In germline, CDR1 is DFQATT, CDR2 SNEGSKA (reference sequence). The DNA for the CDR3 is TGCAGCGGACAGGGGGACTACGAGCAGTACTTC. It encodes CSGQGDYEQYF.

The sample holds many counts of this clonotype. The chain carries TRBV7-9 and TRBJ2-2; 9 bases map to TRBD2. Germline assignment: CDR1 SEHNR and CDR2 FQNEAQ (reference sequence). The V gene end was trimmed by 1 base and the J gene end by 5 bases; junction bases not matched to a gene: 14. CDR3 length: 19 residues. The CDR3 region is CASSLDIGVAGARTGELFF. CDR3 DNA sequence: TGTGCCAGCAGCTTAGATATTGGCGTAGCGGGGGCGCGGACCGGGGAGCTGTTTTTT. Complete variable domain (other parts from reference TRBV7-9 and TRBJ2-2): DTGVSQNPRHKITKRGQNVTFRCDPISEHNRLYWYRQTLGQGPEFLTYFQNEAQLEKSRLLSDRFSAERPKGSFSTLEIQRTEQGDSAMYLCASSLDIGVAGARTGELFFGEGSRLTVL.

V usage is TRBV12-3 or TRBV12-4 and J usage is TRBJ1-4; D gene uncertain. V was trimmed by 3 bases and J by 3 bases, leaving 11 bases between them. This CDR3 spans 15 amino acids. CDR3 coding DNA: TGTGCCAGCAGTTTGCAGGAGGCTGCTAATGAAAAACTGTTTTTT. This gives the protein CASSLQEAANEKLFF.

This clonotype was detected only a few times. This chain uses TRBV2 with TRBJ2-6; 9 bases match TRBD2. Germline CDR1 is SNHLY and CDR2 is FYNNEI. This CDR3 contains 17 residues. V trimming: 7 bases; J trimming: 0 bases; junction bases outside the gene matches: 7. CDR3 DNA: TGTGCCAGCACCCCTAGCGGGACTAACTCTGGGGCCAACGTCCTGACTTTC. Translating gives CASTPSGTNSGANVLTF.

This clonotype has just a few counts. DNA of the CDR3: TGCGCCAGCAGCTTGCAGGGCGGAGGTGGCTACGAGCAGTACTTC. Amino acid sequence: CASSLQGGGGYEQYF. The rearrangement uses TRBV5-1 and TRBJ2-7; D may match TRBD1 or TRBD2 (5 bases each). Germline lookup yields CDR1 SGHRS and CDR2 YFSETQ. This CDR3 spans 15 amino acids. The germline V and J ends were trimmed by 1 base and 3 bases, with 14 bases remaining between them.

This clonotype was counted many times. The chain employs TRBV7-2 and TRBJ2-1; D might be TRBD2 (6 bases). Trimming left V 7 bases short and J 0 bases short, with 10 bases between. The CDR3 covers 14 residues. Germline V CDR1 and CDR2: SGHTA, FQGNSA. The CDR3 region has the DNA TGTGCCAGCAAGGAGGGGTTCTCCTACAATGAGCAGTTCTTC. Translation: CASKEGFSYNEQFF.

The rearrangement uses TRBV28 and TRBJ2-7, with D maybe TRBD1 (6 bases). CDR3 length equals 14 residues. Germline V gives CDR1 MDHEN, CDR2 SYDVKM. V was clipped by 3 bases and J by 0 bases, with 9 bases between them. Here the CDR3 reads CASSFQGTSYEQYF. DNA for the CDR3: TGTGCCAGCAGTTTCCAGGGGACCTCCTACGAGCAGTACTTC.

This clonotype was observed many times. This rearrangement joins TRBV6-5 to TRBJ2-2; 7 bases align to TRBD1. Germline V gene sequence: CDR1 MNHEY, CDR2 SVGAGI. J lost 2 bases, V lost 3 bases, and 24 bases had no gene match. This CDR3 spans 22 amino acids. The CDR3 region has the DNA TGTGCCAGCAGTTATAGTGATATGTTATGGGACAGACAAAACCCAAACACCGGGGAGCTGTTTTTT. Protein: CASSYSDMLWDRQNPNTGELFF.

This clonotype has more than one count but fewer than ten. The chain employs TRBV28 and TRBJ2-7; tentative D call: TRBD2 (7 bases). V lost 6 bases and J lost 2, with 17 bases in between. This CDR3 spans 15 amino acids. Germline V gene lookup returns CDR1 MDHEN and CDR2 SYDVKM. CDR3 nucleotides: TGTGCCAGCAGCTCCCCCGGGGGGACAACCTACGAGCAGTACTTC. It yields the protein CASSSPGGTTYEQYF.

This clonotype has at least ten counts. Written as DNA, the CDR3 is TGTGCCAGCAGTATATCGCAGTGGGGCAGGGATTGGCAAGAGACCCAGTACTTC. Protein sequence: CASSISQWGRDWQETQYF. This sequence joins TRBV28 and TRBJ2-5; D may be TRBD1 (5 bases). This CDR3 comprises 18 residues. Germline assignment: CDR1 MDHEN and CDR2 SYDVKM. V gave up 5 bases and J gave up 2 bases, with 24 bases separating them.

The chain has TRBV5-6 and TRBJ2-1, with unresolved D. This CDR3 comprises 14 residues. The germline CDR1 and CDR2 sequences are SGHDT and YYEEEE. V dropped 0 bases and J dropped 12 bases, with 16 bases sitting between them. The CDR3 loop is CASSLGLASEGQFF. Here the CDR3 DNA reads TGTGCCAGCAGCTTGGGTCTGGCCTCCGAAGGGCAGTTCTTC. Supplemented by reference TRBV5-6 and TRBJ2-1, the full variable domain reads DAGVTQSPTHLIKTRGQQVTLRCSPKSGHDTVSWYQQALGQGPQFIFQYYEEEERQRGNFPDRFSGHQFPNYSSELNVNALLLGDSALYLCASSLGLASEGQFFGPGTRLTVL.

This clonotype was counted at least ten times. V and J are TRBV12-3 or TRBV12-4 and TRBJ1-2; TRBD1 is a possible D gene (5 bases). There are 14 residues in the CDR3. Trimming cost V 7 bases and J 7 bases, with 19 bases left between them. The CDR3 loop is CASTQGQILGGYTF. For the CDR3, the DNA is TGTGCCAGCACCCAGGGCCAAATCCTGGGTGGCTACACCTTC.

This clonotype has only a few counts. CDR3 region: CSAKGSAVHYGYTF. The DNA for the CDR3 is TGCAGTGCTAAGGGGAGTGCCGTCCACTATGGCTACACCTTC. This chain uses TRBV20-1 with TRBJ1-2; perhaps TRBD1 as D (5 bases). The germline V gene has CDR1 DFQATT and CDR2 SNEGSKA (reference sequence). V was cut by 4 bases and J by 3 bases, with 15 bases left in between. The CDR3 loop spans 14 amino acids.

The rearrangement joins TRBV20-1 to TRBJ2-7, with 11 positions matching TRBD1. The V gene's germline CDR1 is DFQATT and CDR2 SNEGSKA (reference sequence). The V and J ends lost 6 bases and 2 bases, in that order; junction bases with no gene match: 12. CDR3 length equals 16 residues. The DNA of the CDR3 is TGCAGTGCCAGGACAGGGGGCGATTGGGGCCCCTACGAGCAGTACTTC. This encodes CSARTGGDWGPYEQYF.